This T cell receptor (beta chain) appears in the sequencing data of a study of T cell responses to AZD1222 COVID-19 vaccine. Note on this clone: Antigen unknown.

The table came from immunoSEQ multiplex PCR; TCRdb's copy has only in-frame clones and leaves some out. This sample has 85,000 to 130,000 clones, with 86% found just once. This CDR3 has 12 residues. Deletions cut 2 bases from V and 5 bases from J, with 7 bases between. CDR1 MDHEN and CDR2 SYDVKM come from the germline V gene. Study-level results: Most donors were white British and more were female, and clonal diversity was possibly underestimated. It was only after the peak T cell response that any repertoires were sampled.

The V and J genes are TRBV28 and TRBJ2-7; tentatively, D is TRBD1 (5 bases). Sequenced here: peripheral blood, sampled 28 days after the second dose of the MenACWY control vaccine. This clonotype was obtained from an adult who received the MenACWY meningococcal vaccine as a control. CDR3 in amino acids: CASSLQGHEQYF. CDR3 bases: TGTGCCAGCAGTTTACAGGGCCACGAGCAGTACTTC.